These 7 T cell receptor beta chains share one sample of origin, sequenced in a study of cytomegalovirus exposure and HLA in healthy donors. This PCR relied on a set of 60 Vbeta primers and 13 Jbeta primers. TCRdb keeps only in-frame clones here, not all; method: immunoSEQ multiplex PCR. The profile shows 90,000 to 120,000 clones, about 85% of them singletons. The sample taken for sequencing was PBMCs. Receptors were obtained from a man aged 25-45 years in good health and CMV-seronegative.

This sequence joins TRBV5-4 and TRBJ2-3, with D unclear. The V and J ends lost 0 bases and 2 bases respectively, with 10 bases between them. There are 15 residues in the CDR3. Germline values: CDR1 SGHNT, CDR2 YYREEE (reference sequence). In DNA, the CDR3 is TGTGCCAGCAGCTTGGCCCCGAGTTACACAGATACGCAGTATTTT. This codes for CASSLAPSYTDTQYF.

This clone appeared once. The chain couples TRBV30 to TRBJ1-4; D perhaps matches TRBD1 (5 bases). V was pared by 3 bases and J by 7 bases, with 18 bases between. CDR1 is GTSNPN and CDR2 is SVGIG in the germline V gene (reference sequence). The CDR3 is 15 residues long. As DNA, the CDR3 is TGTGCCTGGAGGGGGGGTCGGGGCGTAAGTGAAAAACTGTTTTTT. Encoded protein: CAWRGGRGVSEKLFF.

This clone was found a few times. The chain couples TRBV2 to TRBJ1-4, with D hard to call. Trimming cost V 4 bases and J 3 bases, with 9 bases left between them. This CDR3 spans 14 amino acids. The germline V gene has CDR1 SNHLY and CDR2 FYNNEI. This CDR3 reads CASSGWAANEKLFF. The CDR3 DNA reads TGTGCCAGCAGTGGGTGGGCAGCTAATGAAAAACTGTTTTTT.

The CDR3: CSAYQGSYNEQFF. CDR3 DNA sequence: TGCAGCGCATATCAGGGGTCCTACAATGAGCAGTTCTTC. The chain uses TRBV29-1 and TRBJ2-1; D is possibly TRBD1 (6 bases). In germline, CDR1 is SQVTM, CDR2 ANQGSEA. This CDR3 comprises 13 residues. Trimming stripped 7 bases from V and 1 base from J, with 11 bases between.

The chain couples TRBV7-8 to TRBJ2-7; a weak D match, TRBD2 (6 bases). The V gene lost 8 bases and the J gene lost 5 bases, with 16 bases spanning the gap. CDR3 length equals 13 residues. The germline V gene has CDR1 SGHVS and CDR2 FQNEAQ. CDR3: CASGGGRPHEQYF. The CDR3 DNA reads TGTGCCAGCGGCGGAGGGCGTCCCCACGAGCAGTACTTC.

This chain uses TRBV6-1 with TRBJ1-2; D is unresolved. V was shortened by 11 bases and J by 11 bases, with 24 bases between the two germline ends. Germline V lookup: CDR1 MNHNS, CDR2 SASEGT. CDR3 length equals 13 residues. Here the CDR3 DNA reads TGTGCCGCCCTGGGAGCCAGACTCTATCGGTACACCTTC. It yields the protein CAALGARLYRYTF.

The V call is TRBV2, the J call TRBJ2-3; D unresolved. Trimming left V 8 bases short and J 6 bases short, with 9 bases between. The CDR3 extends over 11 amino acids. Germline CDR1 is SNHLY and CDR2 is FYNNEI. CDR3 DNA sequence: TGTGCCAGCGGCCTGAGGGATACGCAGTATTTT. This encodes CASGLRDTQYF. The full variable domain, completed using reference TRBV2 and TRBJ2-3, is EPEVTQTPSHQVTQMGQEVILRCVPISNHLYFYWYRQILGQKVEFLVSFYNNEISEKSEIFDDQFSVERPDGSNFTLKIRSTKLEDSAMYFCASGLRDTQYFGPGTRLTVL.